Listed below are T cell receptor beta chains from one sample, sequenced in a study of blood T cell repertoires in COVID-19. Data came from immunoSEQ multiplex PCR; TCRdb stores just in-frame clones and leaves some out. Found here are almost 400,000 clones, around 87% of them singletons; the top ten hold roughly 2.1%. Source material: peripheral blood. The receptor set was obtained from a woman in her sixties with COVID-19, enrolled during active disease. Each CDR3 is given with its conserved first and last residue. A D gene is named only where the DNA matches it firmly. A clone size is listed for some rows: how often the clone was seen (once, few, many), or a class if it is expanded.

abundance	v_gene	d_gene	j_gene	CDR3nt	CDR3aa
NA	TRBV2	NA	TRBJ1-6	TGTGCCAGCAGTGAAACCTCGGGTCCCCTCCACTTT	CASSETSGPLHF
NA	TRBV12-3/TRBV12-4	NA	TRBJ1-3	TGTGCCATCGACAGGTTTGGAAACACCATATATTTT	CAIDRFGNTIYF
NA	TRBV15	NA	TRBJ1-2	TGTGCCACCAGCAGAGATCAGGGTAACTATGGCTACACCTTC	CATSRDQGNYGYTF
many	TRBV7-9	TRBD1	TRBJ2-7	TGTGCCAGCAGCTCGGGACAGGGACTTGAGCAGTACTTC	CASSSGQGLEQYF
NA	TRBV6-5	NA	TRBJ2-5	TGTGCCACAGCAATAATGGCCCAAGTTGGGCAGACCCAGTACTTC	CATAIMAQVGQTQYF
NA	TRBV30	NA	TRBJ2-3	TGTGCCTGGAATAGAGGAAACATAGATACGCAGTATTTT	CAWNRGNIDTQYF
NA	TRBV11-1	TRBD2	TRBJ2-2	TGTGCCAGCACCCTGACTAGCGGGGCGAACACCGGGGAGCTGTTTTTT	CASTLTSGANTGELFF
NA	TRBV5-1	NA	TRBJ1-6	TGCGCCAGCAGAGACTGGATCTCCTATAATTCACCCCTCCACTTT	CASRDWISYNSPLHF
NA	TRBV28	TRBD1	TRBJ1-6	TGTGCCAGCAGTCAGGACAGGGGACCCCTCCACTTT	CASSQDRGPLHF
NA	TRBV5-1	NA	TRBJ1-1	TGCGCCAGCAGCCTTCGACCCCGGACAGATCCTTTGTTGACTGAAGCTTTCTTT	CASSLRPRTDPLLTEAFF
once	TRBV6-6	NA	TRBJ1-6	TGTGCCAGCAGCAACACCCCCTCCTATAATTCACCCCTCCACTTT	CASSNTPSYNSPLHF
NA	TRBV5-5	NA	TRBJ1-2	TGTGCCAGCACCTATGGACACCCTTCCTATGGCTACACCTTC	CASTYGHPSYGYTF
NA	TRBV19	NA	TRBJ1-1	TGTGCCAGTAGCGACCGGGGGAACACTGAAGCTTTCTTT	CASSDRGNTEAFF
NA	TRBV6-5	NA	TRBJ1-2	TGTGCCAGCAGTTACTCGGGCGGCGCGGGAGGCTACACCTTC	CASSYSGGAGGYTF
NA	TRBV6-6	NA	TRBJ1-1	TGTGCCAGCAGTGGCGGGGGCTGGGGGAACACTGAAGCTTTCTTT	CASSGGGWGNTEAFF
NA	TRBV7-9	TRBD1	TRBJ1-5	TGTGCCAGCAGCTCCGGGACAGACAATCAGCCCCAGCATTTT	CASSSGTDNQPQHF
NA	TRBV9	TRBD2	TRBJ2-5	TGTGCCAGCAGCGTATTGGGAGCGGGGGGGCGTCAAGAGACCCAGTACTTC	CASSVLGAGGRQETQYF
NA	TRBV7-6	TRBD1	TRBJ1-2	TGTGCCAGCAGCTCGGAGACAGGGTCCTATGGCTACACCTTC	CASSSETGSYGYTF
NA	TRBV7-8	TRBD2	TRBJ2-5	TGTGCCAGCAGCTCCCGGGGAGCGGGGATACAAGAGACCCAGTACTTC	CASSSRGAGIQETQYF
NA	TRBV10-3	TRBD1	TRBJ1-1	TGTGCCATCAGTCCCCAGACAGGGGGCCGAACTGAAGCTTTCTTT	CAISPQTGGRTEAFF
NA	TRBV11-2	NA	TRBJ1-6	TGTGCCAGCAGCTTAGGTACTCCCAATTCACCCCTCCACTTT	CASSLGTPNSPLHF
NA	TRBV27	TRBD1	TRBJ2-3	TGTGCCAGCAGTTCCGGGACAGTAGATACGCAGTATTTT	CASSSGTVDTQYF
once	TRBV9	TRBD1	TRBJ2-4	TGTGCCAGCAGCGTTTCCGGACAGGGGGCCGAAAACATTCAGTACTTC	CASSVSGQGAENIQYF
NA	TRBV25-1	TRBD1	TRBJ1-2	TGTGCCAGCATTAGCGGGACAGGGGATGGCTACACCTTC	CASISGTGDGYTF
once	TRBV4-2	TRBD2	TRBJ2-2	TGTGCCAGCAGCCAAGAAACTCGGGGGGGAACCAACACCGGGGAGCTGTTTTTT	CASSQETRGGTNTGELFF
NA	TRBV4-2	NA	TRBJ2-2	TGTGCCAGCAGCCATCTCGGAGGTCCCGAGGGAGGGGAGCTGTTTTTT	CASSHLGGPEGGELFF
few	TRBV6-5	TRBD1	TRBJ1-1	TGTGCCAGCAGGTTACAGGGGAATACTGAAGCTTTCTTT	CASRLQGNTEAFF
NA	TRBV12-3/TRBV12-4	NA	TRBJ1-3	TGTGCCAGCAGTCTCTCCTCTGGAAACACCATATATTTT	CASSLSSGNTIYF
few	TRBV18	TRBD1	TRBJ1-5	TGTGCCAGCTCAAAGGACAGGGCAAGCAATCAGCCCCAGCATTTT	CASSKDRASNQPQHF
NA	TRBV9	NA	TRBJ1-1	TGTGCCAGCAGCGGAAACAGAATGAACACTGAAGCTTTCTTT	CASSGNRMNTEAFF
NA	TRBV9	TRBD1	TRBJ2-1	TGTGCCAGCACCAAAACCGGGACAGGAATTTACAATGAGCAGTTCTTC	CASTKTGTGIYNEQFF
NA	TRBV18	NA	TRBJ2-7	TGTGCCAGCTCCCCCCCACGGACGGCAGGAGGCCACGAGCAGTACTTC	CASSPPRTAGGHEQYF
NA	TRBV24-1	NA	TRBJ2-3	TGTGCCACCAGTGATCTTGGAGAGTCTAGCACAGATACGCAGTATTTT	CATSDLGESSTDTQYF
NA	TRBV19	TRBD1	TRBJ1-3	TGTGCCAGTGGACCGGGACAGGTTTTCTCTGGAAACACCATATATTTT	CASGPGQVFSGNTIYF
NA	TRBV23-1	TRBD1	TRBJ2-7	TGCGCCAGCAGTCTCCCGGGACAGGGTACCCACGAGCAGTACTTC	CASSLPGQGTHEQYF
NA	TRBV4-1	NA	TRBJ1-6	TGCGCCAGCAGCCATTCGGGACTCCTAAATTCACCCCTCCACTTT	CASSHSGLLNSPLHF
once	TRBV6-5	TRBD1	TRBJ1-4	TGTGCCAGCAACCCCGACAGGGGGAATGAAAAACTGTTTTTT	CASNPDRGNEKLFF
NA	TRBV7-9	NA	TRBJ1-2	TGTGCCAGCAGCTTGCGGGGAAACTATGGCTACACCTTC	CASSLRGNYGYTF
NA	TRBV9	NA	TRBJ2-3	TGTGCCAGCAGCCCGCACTCGCGTTTGAATACAGATACGCAGTATTTT	CASSPHSRLNTDTQYF
NA	TRBV6-4	NA	TRBJ1-2	TGTGCCAGCAGTGCGGCGGGGACCCAAAGCTACACCTTC	CASSAAGTQSYTF
NA	TRBV2	NA	TRBJ1-2	TGTGCCAGCCCTCTTTCCACAGCTAACTATGGCTACACCTTC	CASPLSTANYGYTF
NA	TRBV28	TRBD1	TRBJ1-2	TGTGCCAGCGGGGACAGGGGGCTAGGTGGCTACACCTTC	CASGDRGLGGYTF
NA	TRBV5-1	NA	TRBJ1-6	TGCGCCAGCAGCTTGCGGCAGGGTAATTCACCCCTCCACTTT	CASSLRQGNSPLHF
NA	TRBV9	NA	TRBJ1-6	TGTGCCAGCAGCGTAGCCCGGAATCAGGACAGTAATTCACCCCTCCACTTT	CASSVARNQDSNSPLHF
NA	TRBV6-1	TRBD1	TRBJ2-7	TGTGCCAGCAGTGAGGGACAGGCCCAGTACTTC	CASSEGQAQYF
NA	TRBV5-5	TRBD1	TRBJ1-2	TGTGCCAGCAGCTTGAGACAGGGGCAACGAGGCTACACCTTC	CASSLRQGQRGYTF
NA	TRBV6-5	TRBD1	TRBJ2-7	TGTGCCAGCAGAACCGACAGGGGGTCCTACGAGCAGTACTTC	CASRTDRGSYEQYF
NA	TRBV2	NA	TRBJ1-2	TGTGCCAGCAGCGCCGAAGCAGGGTGGAATGGCTACACCTTC	CASSAEAGWNGYTF
NA	TRBV7-9	TRBD1	TRBJ2-5	TGTGCCAGCAGCTTTACGCAGGGGGCAGGAGAGACCCAGTACTTC	CASSFTQGAGETQYF
few	TRBV20-1	TRBD2	TRBJ2-7	TGCAGTGCTAGTTCGTCTAGCGGGGGGGCCTACGAGCAGTACTTC	CSASSSSGGAYEQYF
NA	TRBV25-1	TRBD2	TRBJ2-3	TGTGCCAGCAGTGACCTTAGCGGGGGGATAGATACGCAGTATTTT	CASSDLSGGIDTQYF
once	TRBV3-1/TRBV3-2	NA	TRBJ2-7	TGTGCCAGCAGCCGACAGGCCTCCTACGAGCAGTACTTC	CASSRQASYEQYF
NA	TRBV11-2	NA	TRBJ1-1	TGTGCCAGCAGCTTAGCATTATCAGTAAACACTGAAGCTTTCTTT	CASSLALSVNTEAFF
NA	TRBV5-1	TRBD1	TRBJ1-2	TGCGCCAGCAGCTTGGCGACAGGGAACGTCTATGGCTACACCTTC	CASSLATGNVYGYTF